The entry below gives a single TCR beta chain sequence along with its context. These data are taken from a study of blood T cell repertoires in COVID-19. In the original workflow: Estimation of nucleated cell counts was performed using reference gene primer amplification. Sequenced by immunoSEQ multiplex PCR; TCRdb stores in-frame clones only, minus some. Clone size and V and J calls were adopted from that table, with D and trimming inferred from the DNA. The table shows around 230,000 clones, with over 65% occurring only once. The CDR3 covers 15 residues. Germline V gene sequence: CDR1 MNHEY, CDR2 SVGAGI. V lost 0 bases and J lost 1; bases outside the gene matches: 3.

The chain is built from TRBV6-5 and TRBJ2-7; 7 bases map to TRBD1. Sequenced: peripheral blood. The TCR was taken from a woman in her 70s with active or convalescent COVID-19. The CDR3: CASSYSGQWSYEQYF. The CDR3 nucleotides are TGTGCCAGCAGTTACTCGGGACAGTGGTCCTACGAGCAGTACTTC.